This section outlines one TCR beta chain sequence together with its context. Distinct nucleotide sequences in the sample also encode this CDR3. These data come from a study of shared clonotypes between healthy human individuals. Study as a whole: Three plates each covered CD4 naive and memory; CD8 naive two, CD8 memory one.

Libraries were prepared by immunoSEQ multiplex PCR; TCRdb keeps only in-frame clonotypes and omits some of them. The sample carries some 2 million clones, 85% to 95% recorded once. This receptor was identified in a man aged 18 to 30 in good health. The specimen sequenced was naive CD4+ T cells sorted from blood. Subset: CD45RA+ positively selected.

The CDR3 sequence is CASSLGLFSTDTQYF. CDR3 coding DNA: TGCGCCAGCAGCCTCGGACTTTTTAGCACAGATACGCAGTATTTT. This chain links TRBV4-3 with TRBJ2-3, with D perhaps matching TRBD2 (5 bases). The V gene lost 4 bases and the J gene lost 0 bases, with 11 bases spanning the gap. The CDR3 totals 15 residues. The germline V gene encodes CDR1 LGHNA and CDR2 YSLEER.